A single T cell receptor (beta chain) is shown here with its context. CDR3 length: 15 residues. The germline CDR1 and CDR2 sequences are WSHSY and SAAADI. The junction had 1 base not matched to a gene; V was cut back by 6 bases and J by 2 bases. Sequenced by immunoSEQ multiplex PCR; TCRdb stores in-frame clones only, minus some. The sample records over 60,000 clones, approximately 86% being singletons. The data derive from a study of blood T cell repertoires in COVID-19. In the study overall: In each case, the material was cDNA or gDNA derived from T cells, B-cell-depleted T cells, or PBMCs.

This TCR was recovered from a man between 65 and 85 years old with acute or convalescent COVID-19. V and J are TRBV10-2 and TRBJ2-1, with 13 bases matching TRBD2. Source material: peripheral blood. The CDR3 spells CASSGLAGAYNEQFF. The CDR3 nucleotides read TGCGCCAGCAGCGGACTAGCGGGGGCCTACAATGAGCAGTTCTTC.